What follows are 2 T cell receptor beta chains derived from one specimen sequenced in a study of blood T cell repertoires in COVID-19. TCRdb keeps only in-frame clones here, not all; method: immunoSEQ multiplex PCR. Of under 400,000 clones listed, 86% are singletons. What was sequenced was PBMCs or T cells enriched from blood (not recorded which). Receptors originate from a middle-aged woman with acute COVID-19.

Concerning this clone: Germline is not matched at one junction end, which may reflect a read error. The V and J genes are TRBV7-7 and TRBJ2-2, with 7 bases fitting TRBD2. The length of the CDR3 is 16 residues. Germline V gene sequence: CDR1 SSHAT, CDR2 FNYEAQ (reference sequence). In DNA, the CDR3 is TGTGCTAGCAGCTTGGGTAGCGGGCCAAACACCGGGGAGCTGTTTTTT. Its translation is CASSLGSGPNTGELFF.

The chain has TRBV10-3 and TRBJ2-7; the D gene is possibly TRBD2 (5 bases). V was clipped by 2 bases and J by 6 bases, with 5 bases between them. The germline V gene encodes CDR1 ENHRY and CDR2 SYGVKD. The CDR3 loop spans 11 amino acids. CDR3 sequence (DNA): TGTGCCATCAGTGAGGAGGGCGAGCAGTACTTC. It yields the protein CAISEEGEQYF.